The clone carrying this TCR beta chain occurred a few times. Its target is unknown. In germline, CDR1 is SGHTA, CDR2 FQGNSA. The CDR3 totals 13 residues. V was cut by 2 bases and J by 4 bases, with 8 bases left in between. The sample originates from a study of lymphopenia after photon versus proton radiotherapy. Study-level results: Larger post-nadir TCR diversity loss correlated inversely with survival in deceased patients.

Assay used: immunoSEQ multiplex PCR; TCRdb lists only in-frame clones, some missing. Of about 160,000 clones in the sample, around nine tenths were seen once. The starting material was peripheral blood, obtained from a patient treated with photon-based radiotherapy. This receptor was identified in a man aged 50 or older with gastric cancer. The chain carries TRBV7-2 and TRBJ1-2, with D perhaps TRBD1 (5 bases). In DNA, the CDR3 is TGTGCCAGCAGCTTATCGGGGCTCTATGGCTACACCTTC. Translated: CASSLSGLYGYTF.